This is a list of T cell receptor beta chains from one sample in a study of cytomegalovirus exposure and HLA in healthy donors. Libraries were prepared by immunoSEQ multiplex PCR; TCRdb keeps only in-frame clonotypes and omits some of them. The data hold nearly 110,000 clones, with roughly 71% observed a single time. The sample consisted of PBMCs. These receptors all come from a male donor in good health and CMV-seropositive. The CDR3 runs from the conserved cysteine through the conserved F or W. D genes are given only for firm matches. Rows may omit the clone size; those that give it use once, few, many or a size class.

V	size	J	D	CDR3	DNA
TRBV2	.	TRBJ1-4	.	CGSGEKLFF	TGTGGAAGCGGGGAAAAACTGTTTTTT
TRBV4-3	.	TRBJ2-1	TRBD1	CASSQERTGNEQFF	TGCGCCAGCAGCCAAGAGAGGACAGGCAATGAGCAGTTCTTC
TRBV5-6	.	TRBJ1-1	.	CASTLGPQLLDFTEAFF	TGTGCCAGTACGCTCGGCCCACAGCTGCTTGATTTTACTGAAGCTTTCTTT
TRBV19	.	TRBJ1-3	.	CASNQGRALSGNTIYF	TGTGCCAGTAACCAAGGGAGAGCGCTCTCTGGAAACACCATATATTTT
TRBV7-2	.	TRBJ2-1	TRBD2	CASSPVAGAAYNEQFF	TGTGCCAGCAGCCCGGTAGCGGGAGCGGCCTACAATGAGCAGTTCTTC
TRBV6-5	.	TRBJ2-7	.	CASSYRDTGPYEQYF	TGTGCCAGCAGCTACCGGGACACCGGACCCTACGAGCAGTACTTC
TRBV5-4	once	TRBJ2-2	TRBD1	CASSLVGQGVVGELFF	TGTGCCAGCAGCTTGGTCGGACAGGGGGTTGTCGGGGAGCTGTTTTTT
TRBV27	once	TRBJ2-7	TRBD2	CASSLAGVSLVEQYF	TGTGCCAGCAGTTTAGCGGGAGTCTCCCTCGTCGAGCAGTACTTC
TRBV7-8	.	TRBJ2-7	TRBD1	CASSHPDRGIAYEQYF	TGTGCCAGCAGCCACCCGGACAGGGGGATTGCCTACGAGCAGTACTTC
TRBV27	.	TRBJ2-2	.	CASRTANTGELFF	TGTGCCAGCAGGACAGCTAACACCGGGGAGCTGTTTTTT
TRBV5-8	.	TRBJ1-5	.	CASSRGQLSSNQPQHF	TGTGCCAGCAGCCGCGGACAGCTAAGTAGCAATCAGCCCCAGCATTTT
TRBV5-1	.	TRBJ2-7	TRBD1	CASSLGPGQPLLWQYF	TGCGCCAGCAGCTTGGGGCCGGGACAGCCCCTTCTATGGCAGTACTTC
TRBV25-1	.	TRBJ1-2	TRBD1	CASSDHRGFLYGYPF	TGTGCCAGCAGTGACCACAGGGGCTTTCTCTATGGCTACCCCTTC
TRBV30	.	TRBJ1-1	.	CAWRLYIDKTANTEAFF	TGTGCCTGGAGATTATACATAGACAAGACGGCGAACACTGAAGCTTTCTTT
TRBV4-1	.	TRBJ2-1	TRBD2	CASSQERTRPNEQFF	TGCGCCAGCAGCCAAGAAAGGACTAGACCCAATGAGCAGTTCTTC
TRBV29-1	.	TRBJ2-7	.	CSVLFSGIPYEQYF	TGCAGCGTTCTTTTCTCCGGGATCCCCTACGAGCAGTACTTC
TRBV4-1	.	TRBJ1-6	.	CASSQSGQIGDSPLHF	TGCGCCAGCAGCCAGAGTGGACAGATCGGGGATTCACCCCTCCACTTT
TRBV7-2	.	TRBJ1-1	.	CASSLSQGNFNTEAFF	TGTGCCAGCAGCTTGTCCCAGGGGAATTTTAACACTGAAGCTTTCTTT
TRBV29-1	.	TRBJ2-2	.	CSVEESGRAGTGELFF	TGCAGCGTTGAAGAGTCTGGCAGGGCTGGGACCGGGGAGCTGTTTTTT
TRBV7-9	.	TRBJ1-2	.	CASSLFRGPNPYGYTF	TGTGCCAGCAGCTTATTTCGCGGGCCCAACCCCTATGGCTACACCTTC
TRBV27	.	TRBJ2-1	.	CASSVRVLNEQFF	TGTGCCAGCAGTGTCCGGGTCCTCAATGAGCAGTTCTTC
TRBV7-9	.	TRBJ1-2	.	CASSLAALNYGYTF	TGTGCCAGCAGCTTAGCTGCACTGAACTATGGCTACACCTTC
TRBV18	.	TRBJ2-7	TRBD1	CASSPTTGTYEQYF	TGTGCCAGCTCGCCTACGACAGGGACCTACGAGCAGTACTTC
TRBV9	.	TRBJ2-3	TRBD2	CASSVEGTSGYSTDTQYF	TGTGCCAGCAGCGTAGAAGGAACTAGCGGTTATAGCACAGATACGCAGTATTTT
TRBV7-8	.	TRBJ1-4	TRBD1	CASSRSGTGREKLFF	TGTGCCAGCAGCCGGAGCGGGACAGGGAGGGAAAAACTGTTTTTT
TRBV5-4	.	TRBJ2-5	TRBD2	CASSLLAGGEETQYF	TGTGCCAGCAGCTTACTAGCGGGGGGGGAAGAGACCCAGTACTTC
TRBV4-2	.	TRBJ2-2	.	CASSHARTDTGELFF	TGTGCCAGCAGCCACGCCCGGACTGACACCGGGGAGCTGTTTTTT
TRBV19	.	TRBJ1-1	.	CASSIAVPTEAFF	TGTGCCAGTAGTATTGCGGTCCCCACTGAAGCTTTCTTT
TRBV5-4	.	TRBJ2-7	TRBD2	CASSLRTSGSNSYEQYF	TGTGCCAGCAGCTTGAGGACTAGCGGGAGCAACTCCTACGAGCAGTACTTC
TRBV6-5	.	TRBJ2-7	.	CASSSRYEQYF	TGTGCCAGCAGTTCGCGCTACGAGCAGTACTTC
TRBV5-5	.	TRBJ1-5	.	CASSAGNSNQPQHF	TGTGCCAGCAGCGCCGGGAATAGCAATCAGCCCCAGCATTTT
TRBV19	.	TRBJ2-1	TRBD1	CASSIEGTGMYNEQFF	TGTGCCAGTAGTATAGAAGGGACAGGGATGTACAATGAGCAGTTCTTC
TRBV19	.	TRBJ2-1	.	CASSIGAGSYNEQFF	TGTGCCAGTAGTATAGGGGCGGGGTCCTACAATGAGCAGTTCTTC
TRBV7-9	.	TRBJ1-5	.	CASSLDSANQPQHF	TGTGCCAGCAGCTTAGACAGTGCAAATCAGCCCCAGCATTTT
TRBV4-2	once	TRBJ2-7	.	CASSQDQNRAYEQYF	TGTGCCAGCAGCCAAGATCAGAACAGGGCCTACGAGCAGTACTTC
TRBV5-1	few	TRBJ2-7	TRBD1	CASSLDPQGTYEQYF	TGCGCCAGCAGCTTGGATCCACAGGGGACCTACGAGCAGTACTTC
TRBV9	.	TRBJ2-5	TRBD2	CASSKRAGGPETQYF	TGTGCCAGCAGCAAACGCGCGGGGGGGCCAGAGACCCAGTACTTC
TRBV19	.	TRBJ2-1	.	CASSGDRSRGEQFF	TGTGCCAGTAGTGGCGACAGGTCTCGTGGTGAGCAGTTCTTC
TRBV28	.	TRBJ2-7	TRBD1	CASSMGQGAYEQYF	TGTGCCAGCAGTATGGGACAGGGCGCCTACGAGCAGTACTTC
TRBV11-2	.	TRBJ1-3	.	CASSSDFSGNTIYF	TGTGCCAGCAGCTCCGACTTTTCTGGAAACACCATATATTTT
TRBV6-6	.	TRBJ1-1	TRBD1	CASSFRTGLEGPEAFF	TGTGCCAGCAGTTTCCGGACAGGGTTGGAGGGTCCTGAAGCTTTCTTT
TRBV18	.	TRBJ1-1	.	CASSTDMNTEAFF	TGTGCCAGCTCCACGGACATGAACACTGAAGCTTTCTTT
TRBV7-2	few	TRBJ2-7	TRBD2	CASSLRLAGGPHEQYF	TGTGCCAGCAGCTTGAGACTAGCGGGAGGGCCCCACGAGCAGTACTTC
TRBV5-1	.	TRBJ1-2	TRBD1	CASSLEGQGHGYTF	TGCGCCAGCAGCTTGGAGGGACAGGGGCACGGCTACACCTTC
TRBV5-1	.	TRBJ2-7	TRBD1	CASSLDRDRGLYEQYF	TGCGCCAGCAGCCTCGACCGGGACAGGGGGCTGTACGAGCAGTACTTC
TRBV7-6	few	TRBJ1-1	.	CASSLLGAGMNTEAFF	TGTGCCAGCAGCTTATTAGGTGCAGGTATGAACACTGAAGCTTTCTTT
TRBV5-1	.	TRBJ2-2	TRBD1	CASSLLGTGGTGELFF	TGCGCCAGCAGCTTGCTTGGGACAGGGGGAACCGGGGAGCTGTTTTTT
TRBV30	.	TRBJ1-5	.	CAWSVGQPNNQPQHF	TGTGCCTGGAGTGTGGGGCAGCCTAACAATCAGCCCCAGCATTTT
TRBV14	.	TRBJ2-4	TRBD2	CASSQAPGTSGLAKNIQYF	TGTGCCAGCAGCCAAGCCCCCGGGACTAGCGGGTTAGCCAAAAACATTCAGTACTTC
TRBV5-1	.	TRBJ1-2	TRBD1	CASSLAERQGASGGYTF	TGCGCCAGCAGCTTGGCCGAAAGACAGGGGGCTTCGGGTGGCTACACCTTC